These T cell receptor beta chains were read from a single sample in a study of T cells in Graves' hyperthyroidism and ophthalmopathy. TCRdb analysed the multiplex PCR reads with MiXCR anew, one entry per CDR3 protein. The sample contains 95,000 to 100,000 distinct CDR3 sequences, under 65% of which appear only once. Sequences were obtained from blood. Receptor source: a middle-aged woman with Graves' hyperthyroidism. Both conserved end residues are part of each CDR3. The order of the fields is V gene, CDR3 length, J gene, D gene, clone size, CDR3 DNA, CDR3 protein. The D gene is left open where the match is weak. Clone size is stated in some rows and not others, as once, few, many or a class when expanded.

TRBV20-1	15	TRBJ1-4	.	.	TGCAGTGCTAGAAGGGCGACCGGGGGAGGTGAAAAACTGTTTTTT	CSARRATGGGEKLFF
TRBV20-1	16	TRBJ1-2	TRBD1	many	TGCAGTGCTAGACCGACCCGGGACAGAGCTAACTATGGCTACACCTTC	CSARPTRDRANYGYTF
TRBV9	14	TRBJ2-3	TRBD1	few	TGTGCCAGCAAGGGGGGACAGGGAAGAGATACGCAGTATTTT	CASKGGQGRDTQYF
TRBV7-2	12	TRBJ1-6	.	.	TGTGCCAGCAGCTTCAGCGGTTCACCCCTCCACTTT	CASSFSGSPLHF
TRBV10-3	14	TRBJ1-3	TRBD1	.	TGTGCCATCCGAGGACAGGGTGCTGGAAACACCATATATTTT	CAIRGQGAGNTIYF
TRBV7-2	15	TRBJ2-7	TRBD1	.	TGTGCCAGCAGCCCATCCGGGACAGGGACCTACGAGCAGTACTTC	CASSPSGTGTYEQYF
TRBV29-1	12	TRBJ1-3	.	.	TGCAGCGTTGGCCCGGACTGGAACACCATATATTTT	CSVGPDWNTIYF
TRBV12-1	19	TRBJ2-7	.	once	TGTGCCAGCAGCTTTGGCGAGTGGTTCGGGGAGTTTGTGTACTACGAGCAGTACTTC	CASSFGEWFGEFVYYEQYF
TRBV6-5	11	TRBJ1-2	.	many	TGTGCCAGCAGCCAGGGAGGCGGCTACACCTTC	CASSQGGGYTF
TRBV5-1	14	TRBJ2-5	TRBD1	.	TGCTCCAGCAGCGGGACAGGGGGTAGGGAGACCCAGTACTTC	CSSSGTGGRETQYF
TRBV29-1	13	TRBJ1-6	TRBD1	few	TGCAGCGTTGCGGACAGGGGCGATTCACCCCTCCACTTT	CSVADRGDSPLHF
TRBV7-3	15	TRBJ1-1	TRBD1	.	TGTGCCAGCAGCGACAGTAGGACAGGGAGCGCTGAAGCTTTCTTT	CASSDSRTGSAEAFF
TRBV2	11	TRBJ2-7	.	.	TGTGCCAGCAGCGTTGGCCACGAGCAGTACTTC	CASSVGHEQYF
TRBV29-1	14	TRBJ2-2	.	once	TGCAGCGTGGGCGGGGCTGGGAACACCGGGGAGCTGTTTTTT	CSVGGAGNTGELFF
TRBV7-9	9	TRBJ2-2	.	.	TGTGCCAGCAGCTTAGAGCTGTTTTTT	CASSLELFF
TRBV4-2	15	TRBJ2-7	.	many	TGTGCCAGCAGCCAAGATAACAACGCTCCCTACGAGCAGTACTTC	CASSQDNNAPYEQYF
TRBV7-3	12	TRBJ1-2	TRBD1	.	TGTGCCAGCAGCTCAACAGGGGTTGGCTACACCTTC	CASSSTGVGYTF
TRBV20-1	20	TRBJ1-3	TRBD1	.	TGCAGTGCTAGAGCAAGGGTCGGCAGGGGGTTTCTGCGCTATGGCTACACCATATATTTT	CSARARVGRGFLRYGYTIYF
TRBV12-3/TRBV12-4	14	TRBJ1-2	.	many	TGTGCCAGCAGTTTTTTCGGGGCTGGCTATGGCTACACCTTC	CASSFFGAGYGYTF
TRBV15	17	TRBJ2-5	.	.	TGTGCCACCAGCAGAGCCGTCCGAGGGGGGCGCGAGGAGACCCAGTACTTC	CATSRAVRGGREETQYF
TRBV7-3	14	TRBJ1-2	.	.	TGTGCCAGCAGCTTTGGTGGAGCCGGGGAGGGCTACACCTTC	CASSFGGAGEGYTF
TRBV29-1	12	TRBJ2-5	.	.	TGCAGCGTAGGAACAGGTCTGGAGACCCAGTACTTC	CSVGTGLETQYF
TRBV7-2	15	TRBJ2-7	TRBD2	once	TGCGCCAGCAGCCCAAGTCGGACTAGCTCCTACGAGCGGTACTTC	CASSPSRTSSYERYF
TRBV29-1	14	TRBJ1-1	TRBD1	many	TGCAGCGTTCTTAAACCGGGACAGGGAATGCAAGCTTTCTTT	CSVLKPGQGMQAFF
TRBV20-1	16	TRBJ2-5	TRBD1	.	TGCAGTGCTAGTGGCGTTGGGACAGGGGGCCAAGAGACCCAGTACTTC	CSASGVGTGGQETQYF